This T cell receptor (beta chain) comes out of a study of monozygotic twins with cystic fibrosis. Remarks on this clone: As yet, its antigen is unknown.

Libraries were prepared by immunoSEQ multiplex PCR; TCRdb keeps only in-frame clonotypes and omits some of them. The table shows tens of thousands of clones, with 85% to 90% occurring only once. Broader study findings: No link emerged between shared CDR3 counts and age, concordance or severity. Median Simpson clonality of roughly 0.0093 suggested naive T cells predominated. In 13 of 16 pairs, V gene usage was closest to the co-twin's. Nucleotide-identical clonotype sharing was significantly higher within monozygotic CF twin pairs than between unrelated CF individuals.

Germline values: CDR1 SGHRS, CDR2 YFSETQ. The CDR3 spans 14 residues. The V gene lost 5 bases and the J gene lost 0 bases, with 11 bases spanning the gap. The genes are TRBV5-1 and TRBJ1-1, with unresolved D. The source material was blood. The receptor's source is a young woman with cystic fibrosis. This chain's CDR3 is CASRTRAVNTEAFF. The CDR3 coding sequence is TGCGCCAGCAGGACAAGGGCGGTGAACACTGAAGCTTTCTTT.